This TCR beta chain was obtained from a study of blood T cell repertoires in COVID-19 (dated by TCRdb to 2020 to 2022). For context, the study as a whole: The collaborator samples originated in the United States, Italy and Spain and spanned the acute and convalescent phases of COVID-19. The repertoires were made available in a free public database intended to serve as a resource for research on the immune response to SARS-CoV-2. Samples were obtained from the ongoing ImmuneRACE study (first 160 participants) and from 950 to 1,500 subjects provided by 6 global collaborators. The prospective study material was composed of cDNA or gDNA derived from T cells, B-cell-depleted T cells, or PBMCs. Subjects who had been exposed to COVID-19, were actively infected with it, or had recovered from it provided the deeply sampled blood TCRbeta repertoires that made up the dataset. HLA class I and class II types, where available, came from metadata supplied by the sample provider rather than from assay-based typing. Sample metadata almost always included a de-identified subject ID, COVID-19 status, age in years and sex. The investigation overall reported the following: How much clinical and demographic metadata was included differed by source and by participant, and the metadata was provided uncurated.

According to the germline V gene, CDR1 reads LGHNT and CDR2 reads FRNRAP. V is trimmed back by 1 base and J by 5 bases, and the junction contains 7 bases that no gene match accounts for. The CDR3 starts with the cysteine, ends with the phenylalanine, and has 16 residues. Left in the record is the CDR3 DNA by itself, 48 bases read in frame from the first base. TCRbeta CDR3 regions were amplified from genomic DNA using the immunoSEQ Assay, a bias-controlled multiplex PCR. Regarding the original processing steps: The number of nucleated cells in each sample was estimated by amplification of reference gene primers within the assay. To quantify the absolute abundance of each unique TCRbeta CDR3 rearrangement, sequence reads were collapsed and filtered. For each sample, productive Simpson clonality was calculated as the square root of Simpson's diversity index across productive rearrangements. As stored in TCRdb, this immuneACCESS dataset retains in-frame rearrangements with V and J assigned. A fraction of the clones does not appear; measured against another copy, unresolved V genes explain less than half of the discrepancy, and the remainder lacks a known reason. V and J calls and clone size are as listed in that table; D and trimming were resolved from the DNA. Across this sample there are over 60,000 clones, with over 75% seen only once. The top ten clonotypes cover 8.5% to 10% of the sample.

Collaborating institutions collected whole blood in K2EDTA tubes following their own protocols. For TCRbeta analysis, collaborators shipped samples in one of three forms: frozen whole blood, isolated PBMCs, or DNA extracted from either of those sample types. With respect to this clone: What this receptor recognizes is not known. The input lacks base qualities; no much larger clone sits a single base away.

This TCR came from a human donor in a cohort sampled during active COVID-19. Sequencing was carried out using peripheral blood. This chain is built from TRBV12-5 and TRBJ2-5, with 10 central nucleotides matching TRBD2. The sequenced DNA: TGTGCTAGTGGTTTGGGAGCGGGAGGGGAATCGGAGACCCAGTACTTC. It translates as CASGLGAGGESETQYF.